This TCR beta chain appears in the sequencing data of a study of a mutant IDH1 vaccine in newly diagnosed glioma. As for the study in general: Averaging approximately 40 years of age, treated patients were roughly 60% male and around 40% female.

V was shortened by 5 bases and J by 1 base, with 14 bases between the two germline ends. Germline CDR1 is ENHRY and CDR2 is SYGVKD. The CDR3 has 15 amino acids. Method: immunoSEQ multiplex PCR; TCRdb's copy keeps in-frame clones and lacks some. Of roughly 60,000 clones listed, roughly 81% are singletons. The sample's time point: week 23, last vaccination. The study gave 300 ug of mutant IDH1 20-mer peptide per vaccine dose, with topical imiquimod. With respect to this clone: Its antigen is not known.

Study outcomes and limitations: Across multiple MHC alleles, 93.3% of patients had vaccine-induced responses.

This chain links TRBV10-3 with TRBJ1-1; the D gene is possibly TRBD1 (5 bases). This receptor was taken from a man aged 30 to 39 with glioma. The sequences come from PBMCs, collected from a glioma patient whose treatment included an IDH1 peptide vaccine. The CDR3 region has the DNA TGTGCCATCAGTCCTCACGCAACAGGGAACACTGAAGCTTTCTTT. Protein sequence: CAISPHATGNTEAFF.